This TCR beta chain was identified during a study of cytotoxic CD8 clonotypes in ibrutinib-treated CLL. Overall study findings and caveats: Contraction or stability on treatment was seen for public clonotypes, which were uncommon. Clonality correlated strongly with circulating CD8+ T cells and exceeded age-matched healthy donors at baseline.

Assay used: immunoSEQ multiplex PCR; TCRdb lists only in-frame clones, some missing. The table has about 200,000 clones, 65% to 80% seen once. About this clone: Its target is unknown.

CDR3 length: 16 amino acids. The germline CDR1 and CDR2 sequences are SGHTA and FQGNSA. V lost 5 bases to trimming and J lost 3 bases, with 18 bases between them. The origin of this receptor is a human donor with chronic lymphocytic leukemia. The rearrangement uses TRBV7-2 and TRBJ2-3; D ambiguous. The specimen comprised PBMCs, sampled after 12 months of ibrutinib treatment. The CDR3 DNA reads TGTGCCAGCAGCCGTCCAGTAGAAGCCCGGACAGATACGCAGTATTTT. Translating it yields CASSRPVEARTDTQYF.